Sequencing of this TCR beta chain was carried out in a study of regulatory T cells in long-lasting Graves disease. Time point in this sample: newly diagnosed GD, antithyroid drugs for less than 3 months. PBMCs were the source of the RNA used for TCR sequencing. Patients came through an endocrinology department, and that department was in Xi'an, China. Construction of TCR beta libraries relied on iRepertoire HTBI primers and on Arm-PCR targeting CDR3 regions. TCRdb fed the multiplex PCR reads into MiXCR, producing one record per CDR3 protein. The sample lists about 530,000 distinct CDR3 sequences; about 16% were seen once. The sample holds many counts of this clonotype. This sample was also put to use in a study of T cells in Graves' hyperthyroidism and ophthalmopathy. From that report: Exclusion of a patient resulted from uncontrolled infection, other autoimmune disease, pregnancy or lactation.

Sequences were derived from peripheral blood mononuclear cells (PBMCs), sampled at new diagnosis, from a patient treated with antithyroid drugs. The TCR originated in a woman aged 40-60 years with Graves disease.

The DNA of the CDR3 is TGTGCCACCGGCCCAGGGGACAGGGGTAATCAGCCCCAGCATTTT. Protein product: CATGPGDRGNQPQHF. The V gene is TRBV2, the J gene TRBJ1-5; 10 bases agree with TRBD1. The V gene end was trimmed by 10 bases and the J gene end by 4 bases; junction bases not matched to a gene: 10. The CDR3 sequence is 15 residues long. The germline V gene encodes CDR1 SNHLY and CDR2 FYNNEI. Using reference TRBV2 and TRBJ1-5 for the parts outside the CDR3, the full variable domain is EPEVTQTPSHQVTQMGQEVILRCVPISNHLYFYWYRQILGQKVEFLVSFYNNEISEKSEIFDDQFSVERPDGSNFTLKIRSTKLEDSAMYFCATGPGDRGNQPQHFGDGTRLSIL.